The present TCR beta chain was sequenced within a study of neurological immune-mediated disorders. Study-wide findings and caveats: None of the features examined (clinical or MRI) was associated with the multiple sclerosis repertoire cluster. Phylogenetically, 18 of 34 multiple sclerosis patients' repertoires fell into one related-CDR3 cluster, a possible signature.

This clonotype was detected many times. No antigen is known for it. The cDNA was synthesized by means of template-switch 5'RACE, which was carried out with 10-nucleotide random UMIs. One entry per CDR3 protein results from TCRdb running MiXCR on the 5' RACE reads. This repertoire shows about 40,000 distinct CDR3 sequences, 2% to 3% found once; its top ten account for approximately 2.2%. The CDR3 loop spans 13 amino acids. Germline V gives CDR1 DFQATT, CDR2 SNEGSKA (reference sequence). With 6 bases clipped from V and 1 base from J, the junction kept 6 bases outside the gene matches. This clonotype originated in a man aged 50-60 years with multiple sclerosis. The sample comprised PBMCs. The rearrangement joins TRBV20-1 to TRBJ2-7; 7 nucleotides agree with TRBD1. The CDR3 nucleotides read TGCAGTGCGCCGACAGGGTTATCCTACGAGCAGTACTTC. Its protein is CSAPTGLSYEQYF.